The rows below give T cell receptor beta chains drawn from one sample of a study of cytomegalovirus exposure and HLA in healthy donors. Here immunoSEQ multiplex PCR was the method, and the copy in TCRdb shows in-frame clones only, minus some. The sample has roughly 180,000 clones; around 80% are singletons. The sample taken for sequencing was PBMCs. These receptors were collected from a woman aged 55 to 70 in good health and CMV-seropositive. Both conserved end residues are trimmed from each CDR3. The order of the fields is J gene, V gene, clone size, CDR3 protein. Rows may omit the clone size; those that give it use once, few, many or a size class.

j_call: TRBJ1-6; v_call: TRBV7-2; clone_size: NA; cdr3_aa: ASSPMSLSSYNSPLH
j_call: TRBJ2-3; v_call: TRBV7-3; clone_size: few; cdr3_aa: ASSAGLAGLGGQY
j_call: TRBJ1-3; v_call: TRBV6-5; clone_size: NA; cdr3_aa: ASSLGQFSGNTIY
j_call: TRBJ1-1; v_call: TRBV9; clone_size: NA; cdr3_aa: ASSVGSGEAF
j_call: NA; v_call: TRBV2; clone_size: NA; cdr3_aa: ATPRGGGYEQY
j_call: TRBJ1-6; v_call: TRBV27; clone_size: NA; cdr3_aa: ASSFGQGRGSPLH
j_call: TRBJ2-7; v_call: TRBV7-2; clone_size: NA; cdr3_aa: ASSLARATYYEQY
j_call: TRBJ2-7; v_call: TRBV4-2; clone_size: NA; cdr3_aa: ASSQGASGFSYEQY
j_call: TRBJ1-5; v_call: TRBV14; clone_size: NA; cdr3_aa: ASSRGGQPQH
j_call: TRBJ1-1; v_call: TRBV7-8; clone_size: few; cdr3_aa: ASSSGQGNTEAF
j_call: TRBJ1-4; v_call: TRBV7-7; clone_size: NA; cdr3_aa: ASSYRQGSNEKLF
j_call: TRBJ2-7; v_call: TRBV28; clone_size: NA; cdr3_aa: ASALERGDEQY
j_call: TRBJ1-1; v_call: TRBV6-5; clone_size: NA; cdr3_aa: ASSYRGRATEAF
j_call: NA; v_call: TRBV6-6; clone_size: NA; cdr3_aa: ASSYSRSGGEQY
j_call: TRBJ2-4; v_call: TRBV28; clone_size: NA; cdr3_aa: ASRRQGEGIQY
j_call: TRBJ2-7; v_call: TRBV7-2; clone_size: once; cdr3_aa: ASSFTGGGEQY
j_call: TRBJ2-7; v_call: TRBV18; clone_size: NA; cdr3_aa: ASSPPGGNYEQY
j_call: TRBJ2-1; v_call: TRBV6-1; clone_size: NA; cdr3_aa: ASRAVGGSEQF
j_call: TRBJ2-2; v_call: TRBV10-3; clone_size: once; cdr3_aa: ATQTSGRAETGELF
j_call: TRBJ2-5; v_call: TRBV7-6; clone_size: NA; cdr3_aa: ASSSRGETQY
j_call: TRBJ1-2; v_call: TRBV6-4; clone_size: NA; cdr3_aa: ASSQGGGYT
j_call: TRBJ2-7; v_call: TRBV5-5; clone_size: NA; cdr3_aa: ASSLRDSYEQY
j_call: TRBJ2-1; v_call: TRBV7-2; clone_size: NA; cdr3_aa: ASSYSGLASYNEQF
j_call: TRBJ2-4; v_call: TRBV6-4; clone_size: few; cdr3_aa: ASSDDHGGGKNIQY
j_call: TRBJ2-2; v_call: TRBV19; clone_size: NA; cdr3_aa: ASSRDIGSTGELF
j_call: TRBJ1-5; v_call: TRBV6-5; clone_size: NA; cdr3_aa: ASGRGAGQPQH
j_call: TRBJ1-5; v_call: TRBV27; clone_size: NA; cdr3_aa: ATGSMGQPQH
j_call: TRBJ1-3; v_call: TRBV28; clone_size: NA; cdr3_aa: ASSFRGGAGNTIY
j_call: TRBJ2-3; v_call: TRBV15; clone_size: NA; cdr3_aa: ATSRGVAAPRDTQY
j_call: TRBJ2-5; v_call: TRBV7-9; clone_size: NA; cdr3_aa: ASSDGQYQETQY
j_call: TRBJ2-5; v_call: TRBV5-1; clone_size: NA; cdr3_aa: ASSLLGQEETQY
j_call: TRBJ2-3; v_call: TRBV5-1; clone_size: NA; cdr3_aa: ASSLNGPTSGSTDTQY
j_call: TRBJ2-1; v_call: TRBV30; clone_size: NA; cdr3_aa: AWLAGESYNEQF
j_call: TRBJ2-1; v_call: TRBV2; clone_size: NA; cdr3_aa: ASSVDARTL
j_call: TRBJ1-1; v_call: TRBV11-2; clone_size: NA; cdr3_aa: ASSEPGRGAEAF
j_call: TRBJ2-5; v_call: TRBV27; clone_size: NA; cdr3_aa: ASSFSEGRETQY
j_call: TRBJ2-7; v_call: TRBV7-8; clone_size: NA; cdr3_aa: ASSFGQSPAYEQY
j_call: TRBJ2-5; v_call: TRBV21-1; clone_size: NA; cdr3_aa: ASSPRVSVAGGGRETQY
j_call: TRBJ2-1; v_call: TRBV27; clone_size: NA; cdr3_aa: ASSFTGSYNEQF
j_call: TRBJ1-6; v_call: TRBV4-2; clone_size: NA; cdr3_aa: ASSQATSYNSPLH
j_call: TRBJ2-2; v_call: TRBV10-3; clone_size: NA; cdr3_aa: AIRDSGGYGGELF
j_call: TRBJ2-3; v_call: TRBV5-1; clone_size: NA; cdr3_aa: ASYHTGGPQDTQY
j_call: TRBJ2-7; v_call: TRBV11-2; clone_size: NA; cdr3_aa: ASRFEGPYEQY
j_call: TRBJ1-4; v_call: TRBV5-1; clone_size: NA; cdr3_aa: ASSHQGGVGEKLF
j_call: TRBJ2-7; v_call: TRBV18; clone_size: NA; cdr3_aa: ASSPVGQGVYEQY
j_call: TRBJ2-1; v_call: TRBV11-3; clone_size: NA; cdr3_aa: ASSPGTSGGPYNEQF
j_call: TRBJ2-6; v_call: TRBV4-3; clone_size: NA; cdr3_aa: ASSQGPGHFSGANGLT
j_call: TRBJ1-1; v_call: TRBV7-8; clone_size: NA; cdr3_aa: ASSRRTGGYTEAF
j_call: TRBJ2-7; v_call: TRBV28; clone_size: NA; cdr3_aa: ASSYVWGGSSYEQY
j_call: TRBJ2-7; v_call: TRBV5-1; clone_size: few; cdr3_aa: ASSSLGHTYEQY
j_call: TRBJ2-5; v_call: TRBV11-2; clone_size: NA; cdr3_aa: ASSFLQGSAQTQY
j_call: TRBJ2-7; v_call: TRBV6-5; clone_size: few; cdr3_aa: ASSQGFGEQY
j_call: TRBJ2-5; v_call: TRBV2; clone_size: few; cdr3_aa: ASRGGTETQY
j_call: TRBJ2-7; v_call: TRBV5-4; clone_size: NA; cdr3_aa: ASSSGSSYEQY
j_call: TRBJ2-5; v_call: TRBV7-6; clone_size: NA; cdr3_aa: ASSLEGTSGRGETQY